One sample yielded the 12 T cell receptor beta chains listed below, sequenced in a study of neurological immune-mediated disorders. TCRdb used MiXCR to reprocess the 5' RACE reads, holding one entry per CDR3 protein. Among about 66,000 distinct CDR3 sequences listed, almost 3.5% were seen once. The specimen was PBMCs. These receptors all stem from a man in his forties with multiple sclerosis.

This clonotype occurred many times. The rearrangement links TRBV6-5 to TRBJ2-3, with TRBD1 matching 9 bases. CDR1 and CDR2 (germline): MNHEY, SVGAGI. V lost 2 bases and J lost 8; bases outside the gene matches: 5. There are 14 residues in the CDR3. The CDR3 coding sequence is TGTGCCAGCAGTTACGGACAGGGGTGGAGTACGCAGTATTTT. Translated: CASSYGQGWSTQYF.

This clonotype has at least ten counts. In DNA, the CDR3 is TGCGCCTGCGGTCAGGACGGTACGACCTACGAGCAGTACTTC. It codes for CACGQDGTTYEQYF. The rearrangement uses TRBV5-1 and TRBJ2-7; D is unclear. Germline CDR1 SGHRS, CDR2 YFSETQ. The CDR3 runs to 14 residues. V was cut by 10 bases and J by 2 bases, with 19 bases left in between.

There are many counts of this clonotype. This chain connects TRBV21-1 to TRBJ2-5; no DNA check was done on the table's D call, TRBD1. TRBV21-1 is shown as a pseudogene. This CDR3 has 16 residues. CDR3 amino acids: CASSARQGANQETQYF. CDR3 coding DNA: TGTGCCAGCAGCGCTCGACAGGGGGCGAACCAAGAGACCCAGTACTTC.

In the case of this clonotype: The junction does not match germline at one end; this may be a read error. The chain recombines TRBV6-6 with TRBJ1-5; unclear D gene. The germline V gene has CDR1 MNHNY and CDR2 SVGAGI (reference sequence). The CDR3 is made up of 12 amino acids. CDR3 DNA sequence: TGTGACAGCAGAAAAGGAGCGAACGGGAGGCATTTT. Amino acid sequence: CDSRKGANGRHF.

This clonotype was detected many times. This chain joins TRBV10-3 and TRBJ1-1; 7 bases match TRBD1. CDR3 size: 13 residues. The germline V gene encodes CDR1 ENHRY and CDR2 SYGVKD. V was clipped by 7 bases and J by 5 bases; unmatched bases: 7. CDR3 sequence: CAITGDSGTEAFF. The CDR3 region has the DNA TGTGCCATCACCGGGGACAGCGGAACTGAAGCTTTCTTT.

In its sample, this clonotype was seen many times. The chain employs TRBV7-2 and TRBJ2-1; weak D call: TRBD2 (5 bases). The V gene's germline CDR1 is SGHTA and CDR2 FQGNSA. The CDR3 runs 14 residues. Trimming left V 3 bases short and J 9 bases short, with 15 bases between. CDR3 in DNA: TGTGCCAGCAGCTTCCCATCGCTGGACTTTGAGCAGTTCTTC. As protein: CASSFPSLDFEQFF. Full variable domain (remainder filled in from reference TRBV7-2 and TRBJ2-1): GAGVSQSPSNKVTEKGKDVELRCDPISGHTALYWYRQSLGQGLEFLIYFQGNSAPDKSGLPSDRFSAERTGGSVSTLTIQRTQQEDSAVYLCASSFPSLDFEQFFGPGTRLTVL.

This clonotype appeared many times. CDR3 sequence: CASSLRHEELEAFF. CDR3 coding DNA: TGCGCCAGCAGCTTGAGACACGAAGAACTCGAAGCTTTCTTT. The chain links TRBV5-1 to TRBJ1-1; no definite D call. Germline CDR1 SGHRS, CDR2 YFSETQ. Trimming left V 1 base short and J 8 bases short, with 15 bases between. CDR3 size: 14 residues.

In its sample, this clonotype was seen many times. The CDR3 loop reads CASSPDLGHEQFF. DNA for the CDR3: TGTGCCAGCAGCCCGGATCTCGGGCATGAGCAGTTCTTC. The gene calls are TRBV7-9 and TRBJ2-1; D is undetermined. V lost 5 bases and J 8 bases, leaving 13 bases between the germline ends. Germline CDR1 and CDR2: SEHNR and FQNEAQ (reference sequence). The CDR3 runs to 13 residues.

This clonotype was counted ten times or more. The chain has TRBV3-1 and TRBJ2-3, with D unclear. V lost 0 bases and J lost 2, with 9 bases in between. In germline, CDR1 is LGHDT, CDR2 YNNKEL (reference sequence). The CDR3 sequence is 15 residues long. CDR3 nucleotide sequence: TGTGCCAGCAGCCAAGATCCCAGGTCCACAGATACGCAGTATTTT. Protein product: CASSQDPRSTDTQYF.

The chain is built from TRBV24-1 and TRBJ2-3, with D possibly being TRBD1 or TRBD2 (5 bases each). V shed 5 bases and J shed 2 bases, with 13 bases lying between them. The germline CDR1 and CDR2 sequences are KGHDR and SFDVKD. The CDR3 contains 15 residues. This CDR3 is CATSVTGRNTDTQYF. The CDR3 bases are TGTGCCACCAGTGTGACGGGACGGAACACAGATACGCAGTATTTT.

By share, this clonotype ranks as medium-sized. The chain couples TRBV10-3 to TRBJ2-7; D is perhaps TRBD2 (5 bases). This CDR3 is 12 amino acids long. The V gene lost 4 bases and the J gene lost 5 bases, with 9 bases spanning the gap. CDR1 is ENHRY and CDR2 is SYGVKD in the germline V gene. The CDR3 loop reads CAISGTSNEQYF. CDR3 coding DNA: TGTGCCATCAGTGGGACTTCCAACGAGCAGTACTTC.

This rearrangement joins TRBV5-1 to TRBJ1-3; 7 bases are a match to TRBD1. V gave up 4 bases and J gave up 3 bases; unmatched junction bases: 4. The CDR3 is 14 amino acids. Germline assignment: CDR1 SGHRS and CDR2 YFSETQ. CDR3 DNA sequence: TGCGCCAGCAGCCCAACAGGGGTTGGAAACACCATATATTTT. This codes for CASSPTGVGNTIYF.